This paragraph covers one T cell receptor beta chain sequence. Its binding antigen is unknown. There are no base qualities to consult, and no much larger clone falls within one base. These data come from a study of T-cell memory formation after mild COVID-19 (dated by TCRdb to about 2021). For the study in its entirety: TCR sequence clusters from the two donors were largely donor specific. In two donors, T-cell clones that expanded and contracted after mild COVID-19 were followed by sequencing TCRalpha and TCRbeta repertoires longitudinally. The cohort was made up of two young adult volunteers, one female and one male, who were previously healthy. Study-wide findings and limitations: Whether the second-wave clones peaking on day 37 were SARS-CoV-2 specific was not confirmed. From day 15 to 85, contracting clones showed balanced CD4/CD8 phenotypes, whereas a second wave of clones that expanded from day 15 to 37 leaned towards CD4+. Some responding clones were detected in pre-infection memory, which suggested that pre-existing cross-reactive memory T cells had joined the SARS-CoV-2 response. Contracting CD4+ clones appeared mostly in the CM and EM memory subsets, whereas CD8+ clones were enriched in EMRA. The study covered only a couple of mild cases, and larger cohorts including severe cases with pre-infection samples were considered necessary.

PBMCs were isolated by Ficoll-Paque density gradient centrifugation. From V the trimming removes 2 bases and from J it removes 15 bases, while the gene matches leave 2 bases of the junction unaccounted for. CDR1 and CDR2, looked up from the germline V gene, are MGHDK and SYGVNS. The CDR3 contains 12 residues, cysteine and phenylalanine counted. The DNA shown is the 36-base CDR3, in frame from base 1. For sequencing, an Illumina NovaSeq 6000 was employed. Using 5'RACE with constant-segment primers, TCRalpha and TCRbeta cDNA libraries were constructed, with sample barcodes and unique molecular identifiers added in the process. RNA was extracted from every sample with Trizol reagent. Library amplification was performed in two PCR steps, and a second sample barcode and Illumina TruSeq adapters were introduced in the second step. Sequencing of libraries was performed on an Illumina NovaSeq with 2 x 150 bp paired-end reads. The source study handled its data this way. With migec v1.2.7, reads were demultiplexed and then collapsed into UMI-guided consensus sequences. With mixcr v2.1.11, UMI consensuses were aligned to TRA and TRB V and J templates and assembled into clonotypes. A clonotype was counted as expanded or contracted only if both edgeR and NoisET called the change significant, with noise models trained on biological replicates. edgeR calls used a false discovery rate-adjusted p below 0.01 and a log2 fold-change threshold of 1. As an exploratory analysis of dynamics, PCA with hierarchical clustering was applied to max-normalized trajectories of the 1000 most abundant clonotypes. Separately sequenced CD4+ and CD8+ repertoires were used to assign the CD4 or CD8 phenotype of responding clones. The public reads were quality trimmed at Q25 with fastp and then assembled into clones with MiXCR by TCRdb, keeping productive beta chains. Every distinct CDR3 protein forms one entry, paired with its most common genes and DNA. Here the V and J calls rest on TCRdb's processing, not on the authors' analysis. Counted in this sample were roughly 550,000 distinct CDR3 sequences; roughly 20% of them appeared once. Around 12% of the sample rests with the top ten.

This TCR derives from an adult woman who had mild COVID-19 (a few samples of this study predate the infection). The sample titles of this study are shuffled in the database, so cell type and time point are left out; the donor was told from shared clones. Sequenced sample: PBMCs or a T cell subset sorted from them (not recorded which). Here the chain combines TRBV25-1 and TRBJ2-1; 12 of the junction bases match TRBD2. The nucleotide sequence is TGTGCCAGCAGTGAAGGACTAGCGGGAAGGTTCTTC. Translated, this is CASSEGLAGRFF. Beyond the CDR3, the reference TRBV25-1 and TRBJ2-1 genes provide the residues; the full variable domain reads: EADIYQTPRYLVIGTGKKITLECSQTMGHDKMYWYQQDPGMELHLIHYSYGVNSTEKGDLSSESTVSRIRTEHFPLTLESARPSHTSQYLCASSEGLAGRFFGPGTRLTVL.